This TCR beta chain came from a study of CD8 T cells in Susac syndrome. Random hexamers primed reverse transcription of about 0.5 to 1 ug RNA. One entry per CDR3 protein results from TCRdb running MiXCR on the immunoSEQ multiplex PCR reads. The table has approximately 150,000 distinct CDR3 sequences, approximately 94% seen once; the top ten hold nearly 0.085%. This CDR3 is built from 17 residues. Germline V gene lookup returns CDR1 DFQATT and CDR2 SNEGSKA (reference sequence). Trimming shortened V by 1 base and J by 0 bases, and 19 bases separated the two germline ends. The chain has TRBV20-1 and TRBJ2-7; D is undetermined. The material sequenced was CD4+ T cells from PBMCs. The clonotype comes from a human donor in good health. DNA for the CDR3: TGCAGTGCTAGAGCGCCCGGCGGCCCAACGAGCTCCTACGAGCAGTACTTC. It yields the protein CSARAPGGPTSSYEQYF.